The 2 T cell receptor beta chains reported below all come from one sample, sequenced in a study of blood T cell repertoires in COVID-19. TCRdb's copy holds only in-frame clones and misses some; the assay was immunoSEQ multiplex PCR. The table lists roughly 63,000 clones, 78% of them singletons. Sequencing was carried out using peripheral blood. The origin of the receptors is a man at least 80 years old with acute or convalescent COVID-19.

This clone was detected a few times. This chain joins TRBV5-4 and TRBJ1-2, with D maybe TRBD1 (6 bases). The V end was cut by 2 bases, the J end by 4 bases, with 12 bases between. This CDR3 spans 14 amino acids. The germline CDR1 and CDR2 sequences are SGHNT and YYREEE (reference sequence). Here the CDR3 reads CASSLDQGFYGYTF. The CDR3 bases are TGTGCCAGCAGCTTAGACCAGGGGTTCTATGGCTACACCTTC.

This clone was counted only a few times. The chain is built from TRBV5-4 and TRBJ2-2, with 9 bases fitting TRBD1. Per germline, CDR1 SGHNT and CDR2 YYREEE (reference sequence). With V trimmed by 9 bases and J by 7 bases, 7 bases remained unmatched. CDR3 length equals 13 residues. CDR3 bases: TGTGCCACCGGGACAGGGTGGGGCGGGGAGCTGTTTTTT. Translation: CATGTGWGGELFF.